This record looks at one T cell receptor (beta chain) sequence and its context. The data were taken from a study of blood T cell repertoires in COVID-19. The V gene's germline CDR1 is SGDLS and CDR2 YYNGEE. V gave up 2 bases and J gave up 0 bases, with 8 bases separating them. This CDR3 comprises 14 residues. The repertoire was sequenced with immunoSEQ multiplex PCR; TCRdb's copy has only in-frame clones and lacks some. The sample includes some 400,000 clones, around 91% of them seen just once. The sequencing input was peripheral blood. The sequence derives from a man aged 18 to 35 with active or convalescent COVID-19. J is TRBJ1-1 and V is TRBV9, with D hard to call. The CDR3 DNA sequence: TGTGCCAGCAGCGTTGGAGAAATGAACACTGAAGCTTTCTTT. The encoded protein is CASSVGEMNTEAFF.